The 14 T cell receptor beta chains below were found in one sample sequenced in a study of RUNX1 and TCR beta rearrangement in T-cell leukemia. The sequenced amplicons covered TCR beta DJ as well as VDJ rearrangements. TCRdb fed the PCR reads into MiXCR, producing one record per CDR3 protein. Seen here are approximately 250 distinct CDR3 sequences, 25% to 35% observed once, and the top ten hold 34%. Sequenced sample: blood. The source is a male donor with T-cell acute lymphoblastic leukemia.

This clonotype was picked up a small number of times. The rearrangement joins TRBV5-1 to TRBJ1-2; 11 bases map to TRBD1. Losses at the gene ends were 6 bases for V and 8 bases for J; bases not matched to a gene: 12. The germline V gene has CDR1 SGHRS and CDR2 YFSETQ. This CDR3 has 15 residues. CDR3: CASTFRTGGAGGYTF. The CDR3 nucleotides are TGCGCCAGCACCTTTCGGACAGGGGGCGCCGGGGGCTACACCTTC.

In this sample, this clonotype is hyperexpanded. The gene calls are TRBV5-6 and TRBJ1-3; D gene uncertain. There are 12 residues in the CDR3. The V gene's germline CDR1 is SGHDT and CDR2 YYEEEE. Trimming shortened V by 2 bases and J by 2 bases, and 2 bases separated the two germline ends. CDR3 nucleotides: TGTGCCAGCAGCTTTACTGGAAACACCATATATTTT. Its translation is CASSFTGNTIYF.

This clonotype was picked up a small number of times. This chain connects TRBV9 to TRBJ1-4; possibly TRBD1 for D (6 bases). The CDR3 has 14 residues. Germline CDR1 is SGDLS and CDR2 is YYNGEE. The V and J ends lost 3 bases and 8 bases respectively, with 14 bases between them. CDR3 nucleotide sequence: TGTGCCAGCAGCGCCCGGGGGCAAGACGAAAAACTGTTTTTT. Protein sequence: CASSARGQDEKLFF.

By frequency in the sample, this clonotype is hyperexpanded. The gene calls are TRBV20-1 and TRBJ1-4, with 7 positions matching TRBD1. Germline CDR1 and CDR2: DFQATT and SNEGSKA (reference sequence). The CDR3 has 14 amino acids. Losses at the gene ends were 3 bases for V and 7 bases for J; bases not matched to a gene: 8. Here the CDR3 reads CSARETGEFEKLFF. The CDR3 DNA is TGCAGTGCTAGGGAAACAGGGGAGTTTGAAAAACTGTTTTTT.

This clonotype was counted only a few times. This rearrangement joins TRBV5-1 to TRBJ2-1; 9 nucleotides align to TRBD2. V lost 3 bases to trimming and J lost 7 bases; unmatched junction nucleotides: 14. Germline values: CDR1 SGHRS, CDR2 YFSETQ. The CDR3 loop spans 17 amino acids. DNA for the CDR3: TGCGCCAGCAGCTCAAGTCGCGGGGGGGCCCGTGATAATGAGCAGTTCTTC. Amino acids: CASSSSRGGARDNEQFF. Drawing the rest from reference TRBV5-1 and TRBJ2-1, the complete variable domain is KAGVTQTPRYLIKTRGQQVTLSCSPISGHRSVSWYQQTPGQGLQFLFEYFSETQRNKGNFPGRFSGRQFSNSRSEMNVSTLELGDSALYLCASSSSRGGARDNEQFFGPGTRLTVL.

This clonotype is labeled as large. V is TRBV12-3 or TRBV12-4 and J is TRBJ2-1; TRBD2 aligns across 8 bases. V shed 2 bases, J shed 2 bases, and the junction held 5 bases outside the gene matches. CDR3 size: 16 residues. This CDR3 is CASSLFGGGPYNEQFF. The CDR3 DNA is TGTGCCAGCAGTTTATTCGGGGGGGGCCCCTACAATGAGCAGTTCTTC.

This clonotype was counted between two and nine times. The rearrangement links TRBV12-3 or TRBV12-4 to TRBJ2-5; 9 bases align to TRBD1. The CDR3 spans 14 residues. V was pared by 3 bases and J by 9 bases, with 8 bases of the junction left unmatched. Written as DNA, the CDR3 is TGTGCCAGCAGTTTCGGGGACAGGGTGATGGCCCAGTACTTC. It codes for CASSFGDRVMAQYF.

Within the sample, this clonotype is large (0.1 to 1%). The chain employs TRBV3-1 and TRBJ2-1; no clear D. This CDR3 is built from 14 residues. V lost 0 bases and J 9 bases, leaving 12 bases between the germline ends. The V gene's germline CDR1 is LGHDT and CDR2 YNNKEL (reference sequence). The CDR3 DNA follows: TGTGCCAGCAGCCAAGATCAAGGATCCAGTGAGCAGTTCTTC. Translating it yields CASSQDQGSSEQFF.

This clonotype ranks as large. CDR3 protein: CAIKRTGHGNSPLHF. The CDR3 DNA reads TGTGCCATAAAAAGAACAGGTCACGGAAATTCACCCCTCCACTTT. The V gene is TRBV10-3, the J gene TRBJ1-6, with D possibly matching TRBD1 (5 bases). This CDR3 contains 15 residues. Germline lookup yields CDR1 ENHRY and CDR2 SYGVKD. V was shortened by 9 bases and J by 7 bases, with 19 bases between the two germline ends.

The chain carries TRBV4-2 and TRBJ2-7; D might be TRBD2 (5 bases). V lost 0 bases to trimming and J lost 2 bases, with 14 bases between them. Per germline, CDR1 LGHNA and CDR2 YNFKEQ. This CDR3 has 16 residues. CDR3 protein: CASSQDLTSGAYEQYF. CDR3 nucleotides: TGTGCCAGCAGCCAAGATCTTACCAGCGGAGCCTACGAGCAGTACTTC.

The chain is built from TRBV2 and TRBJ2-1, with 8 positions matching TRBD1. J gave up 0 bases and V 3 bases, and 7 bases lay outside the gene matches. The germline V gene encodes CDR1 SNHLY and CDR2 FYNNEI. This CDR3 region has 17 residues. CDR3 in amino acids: CASSDPPGQVSYNEQFF. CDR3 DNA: TGTGCCAGCAGTGATCCCCCGGGACAGGTCTCCTACAATGAGCAGTTCTTC.

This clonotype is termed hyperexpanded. The CDR3 here is CASGARVTGNTIYF. In nucleotides, the CDR3 is TGTGCCAGTGGAGCTCGGGTTACTGGAAACACCATATATTTT. This chain links TRBV19 with TRBJ1-3; D not certain. The CDR3 runs 14 residues. Germline-derived CDR1 and CDR2 are LNHDA and SQIVND (reference sequence). V lost 8 bases and J lost 2, with 13 bases in between.

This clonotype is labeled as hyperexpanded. The CDR3 region is CASRPGNTEAFF. In nucleotides, the CDR3 is TGTGCCAGCCGCCCTGGAAACACTGAAGCTTTCTTT. The chain employs TRBV12-3 or TRBV12-4 and TRBJ1-1, with unresolved D. With 8 bases removed from V and 2 bases from J, the gap between germline ends came to 9 bases. The CDR3 extends over 12 amino acids.

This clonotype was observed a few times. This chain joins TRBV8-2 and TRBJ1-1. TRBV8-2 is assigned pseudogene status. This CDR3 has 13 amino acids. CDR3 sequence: CGDGKRENTEAFF. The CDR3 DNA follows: TGTGGGGACGGAAAGAGAGAAAACACTGAAGCTTTCTTT.